The next 15 T cell receptor beta chains were all read from a single sample in a study of cytomegalovirus exposure and HLA in healthy donors. It was with 60 Vbeta and 13 Jbeta primers that the PCR ran. Measured with immunoSEQ multiplex PCR; TCRdb has only the in-frame clones, and not every one. The sample has approximately 100,000 clones, around 80% seen once. The material sequenced was PBMCs. These receptors all come from a woman aged 45-59 years in good health and CMV-seropositive.

Only a few counts were recorded for this clone. The genes are TRBV4-1 and TRBJ1-2; 10 bases match TRBD1. This CDR3 has 15 amino acids. CDR1 and CDR2 from the germline V gene are MGHRA and YSYEKL. Losses at the gene ends were 3 bases for V and 5 bases for J; bases not matched to a gene: 6. DNA of the CDR3: TGCGCCAGCAGCCAGGGGACAGGGGAGAGGTATGGCTACACCTTC. This sequence encodes CASSQGTGERYGYTF.

By frequency in the sample, this clone is medium-sized. The chain uses TRBV2 and TRBJ2-5; 7 nucleotides agree with TRBD1. Germline CDR1 SNHLY, CDR2 FYNNEI. Trimming took 7 bases from V and 2 from J; bases not matched to a gene: 10. The CDR3 extends over 15 amino acids. CDR3 amino acids: CASKEGRGPQETQYF. Here the CDR3 DNA reads TGTGCCAGCAAAGAAGGAAGGGGGCCACAAGAGACCCAGTACTTC.

This chain uses TRBV19 with TRBJ2-2, with TRBD1 as a possible D gene (6 bases). The V end was cut by 9 bases, the J end by 2 bases, with 19 bases between. This CDR3 is 16 amino acids long. Germline V gene sequence: CDR1 LNHDA, CDR2 SQIVND (reference sequence). The CDR3 DNA follows: TGTGCCAGCTCCCCTCTCGGGACAATTAACACCGGGGAGCTGTTTTTT. Residues: CASSPLGTINTGELFF. Full variable domain (outside the CDR3, taken from reference TRBV19 and TRBJ2-2): DGGITQSPKYLFRKEGQNVTLSCEQNLNHDAMYWYRQDPGQGLRLIYYSQIVNDFQKGDIAEGYSVSREKKESFPLTVTSAQKNPTAFYLCASSPLGTINTGELFFGEGSRLTVL.

Note on this clone: The germline gene is not matched at one end of the junction; a read error may be the cause. The CDR3 region is CASSEGLASYNEQFF. The CDR3 DNA is TGTGCTAGCAGCGAGGGACTAGCTTCCTACAATGAGCAGTTCTTC. J is TRBJ2-1 and V is TRBV7-7; 9 bases line up with TRBD2. Germline V gene sequence: CDR1 SSHAT, CDR2 FNYEAQ (reference sequence). This CDR3 is built from 15 residues.

CDR3 bases: TGTGCCAGCAGGGAACAGAACCAGCCCCAGCATTTT. This gives the protein CASREQNQPQHF. The rearrangement links TRBV6-6 to TRBJ1-5; the D is unclear. V lost 6 bases and J 7 bases, leaving 10 bases between the germline ends. CDR1 is MNHNY, CDR2 SVGAGI, per germline (reference sequence). The CDR3 extends over 12 amino acids.

The CDR3: CASSRLPGEGSFNEQFF. For the CDR3, the DNA is TGTGCCAGCAGCCGCCTCCCGGGGGAAGGGTCGTTCAATGAGCAGTTCTTC. The rearrangement uses TRBV7-3 and TRBJ2-1, with a tentative D call TRBD2 (6 bases). Germline V CDR1 and CDR2: SGHTA, FQGTGA. The CDR3 runs to 17 residues. V was clipped by 5 bases and J by 6 bases, with 23 bases between them.

The CDR3 loop reads CASSLIRASGGTQYF. The CDR3, as DNA: TGTGCCAGCAGCTTAATACGCGCTAGCGGGGGGACGCAGTATTTT. The chain joins TRBV7-2 to TRBJ2-3, with 11 positions matching TRBD2. The germline gives CDR1 SGHTA, CDR2 FQGNSA. J was trimmed by 9 bases and V by 2 bases; bases with no gene match: 7. The CDR3 is made up of 15 amino acids.

V gene TRBV25-1 combines with J gene TRBJ2-1, with 11 nucleotides matching TRBD2. This CDR3 has 17 residues. The germline V gene has CDR1 MGHDK and CDR2 SYGVNS. V trimming: 1 base; J trimming: 7 bases; junction bases outside the gene matches: 9. The CDR3 DNA reads TGTGCCAGCAGTGAATGGAGTAGCGGGGGGGCTGCGAATGAGCAGTTCTTC. It yields the protein CASSEWSSGGAANEQFF.

The V call is TRBV7-9, the J call TRBJ2-3; D gene ambiguous. V lost 1 base and J lost 4, with 9 bases in between. Germline V CDR1 and CDR2: SEHNR, FQNEAQ (reference sequence). The CDR3 runs to 14 residues. Written as DNA, the CDR3 is TGTGCCAGCAGCTTAGGGCTAGAGGCAGATACGCAGTATTTT. Its protein is CASSLGLEADTQYF.

This chain uses TRBV7-6 with TRBJ2-2; 9 nucleotides line up with TRBD2. Trimming removed 5 bases from V and 3 bases from J; junction bases left unmatched: 13. The CDR3 has 18 residues. The germline CDR1 and CDR2 sequences are SGHVS and FNYEAQ. For the CDR3, the DNA is TGTGCCAGCAGCCTTAGCGGGCTAGCGGGGTACCACACCGGGGAGCTGTTTTTT. Translated: CASSLSGLAGYHTGELFF.

This chain uses TRBV28 with TRBJ2-7, with TRBD1 identical over 9 bases. The CDR3 spans 15 residues. The germline V gene has CDR1 MDHEN and CDR2 SYDVKM. V was pared by 1 base and J by 2 bases, with 3 bases of the junction left unmatched. The CDR3 loop reads CASSLYRDRAYEQYF. The CDR3 coding sequence is TGTGCCAGCAGTTTATACCGGGACAGGGCCTACGAGCAGTACTTC. Full variable domain (remainder filled in from reference TRBV28 and TRBJ2-7): DVKVTQSSRYLVKRTGEKVFLECVQDMDHENMFWYRQDPGLGLRLIYFSYDVKMKEKGDIPEGYSVSREKKERFSLILESASTNQTSMYLCASSLYRDRAYEQYFGPGTRLTVT.

In its sample, this clone was seen a few times. One junction end disagrees with the germline gene, perhaps due to a read error. J is TRBJ1-2 and V is TRBV7-9; possible D gene TRBD1, 6 bases. This CDR3 is built from 12 residues. Germline assignment: CDR1 SEHNR and CDR2 FQNEAQ (reference sequence). CDR3 protein: CSSSLAGDGYTF. CDR3 sequence (DNA): TGTTCCAGCAGCTTAGCAGGGGATGGCTACACCTTC.

The table lists this clone with a few counts. The gene calls are TRBV7-2 and TRBJ1-6, with D unclear. The V gene lost 1 base and the J gene lost 7 bases, with 14 bases spanning the gap. This CDR3 contains 16 residues. CDR1 SGHTA and CDR2 FQGNSA come from the germline V gene. As DNA, the CDR3 is TGTGCCAGCAGCTTAGTTTTCGGGGAGAGGAATTCACCCCTCCACTTT. Its protein is CASSLVFGERNSPLHF.

The rearrangement joins TRBV4-1 to TRBJ1-5; the match to TRBD1 covers 10 bases. This CDR3 spans 17 amino acids. J lost 7 bases, V lost 1 base, and 10 bases had no gene match. Germline lookup yields CDR1 MGHRA and CDR2 YSYEKL. The CDR3 is CASSQVETGGFGQPQHF. In DNA form, the CDR3 reads TGCGCCAGCAGCCAAGTGGAGACAGGGGGCTTCGGGCAGCCCCAGCATTTT.

The rearrangement joins TRBV6-1 to TRBJ1-5; tentatively, D is TRBD1 (6 bases). The length of the CDR3 is 14 residues. In germline, CDR1 is MNHNS, CDR2 SASEGT. Trimming removed 5 bases from V and 4 bases from J, with 12 bases in between. The CDR3 nucleotides read TGTGCCAGCAGTACAGGGTTAACAAATCAGCCCCAGCATTTT. Translation gives CASSTGLTNQPQHF.